This T cell receptor beta chain originates from a study of cytomegalovirus exposure and HLA in healthy donors. Looking at the study overall: Within the Caucasian-associated ancestry cluster were 65% to 85% of the approximately 370 genotyped donors.

PCR used 60 Vbeta primers and 13 Jbeta primers. Sequencing was performed with immunoSEQ multiplex PCR; in TCRdb, only in-frame clones are kept and a portion is missing. The table has some 160,000 clones, around 84% seen once. Regarding this clone: Its target is unknown.

Between the trimmed V and J ends, which lost 4 bases and 3 bases, there was a span of 10 bases. This CDR3 region has 13 residues. Germline V gives CDR1 MDHEN, CDR2 SYDVKM. Study-level results: A later analysis reported that several of the most significant clusters appeared to be linked to common viral pathogens, among them Epstein-Barr virus. In a later analysis, CMV-associated beta chains were mostly HLA-associated, it appeared. A link between a missense DCLRE1C variant and TCR beta V- and J-gene trimming emerged from a later analysis.

The gene calls are TRBV28 and TRBJ2-7; a possible D gene is TRBD1 (5 bases). The source is a man aged 18 to 30 in good health and CMV-seronegative. The sequenced sample was PBMCs. CDR3 region: CASSSDKFYEQYF. DNA of the CDR3: TGTGCCAGCAGTTCGGACAAGTTCTACGAGCAGTACTTC.